Shown below are 31 T cell receptor beta chains from a single sample sequenced in a study of blood T cell repertoires in COVID-19. Here immunoSEQ multiplex PCR was the method, and the copy in TCRdb shows in-frame clones only, minus some. Of approximately 170,000 clones detected, approximately 82% appear once; the ten largest clones hold around 3.6%. The sequenced sample was PBMCs or T cells enriched from blood (not recorded which). These TCRs come from a woman aged 45-59 years in a cohort exposed to, infected with or recovered from COVID-19 (not recorded which).

This chain uses TRBV9 with TRBJ2-3; 10 nucleotides match TRBD2. Germline CDR1 is SGDLS and CDR2 is YYNGEE. The CDR3 length is 16 residues. J gave up 2 bases and V 1 base, and 4 bases lay outside the gene matches. This CDR3 reads CASSVTSGKATDTQYF. Here the CDR3 DNA reads TGTGCCAGCAGCGTAACTAGCGGGAAAGCCACAGATACGCAGTATTTT. Full variable domain (missing parts from reference TRBV9 and TRBJ2-3): DSGVTQTPKHLITATGQRVTLRCSPRSGDLSVYWYQQSLDQGLQFLIQYYNGEERAKGNILERFSAQQFPDLHSELNLSSLELGDSALYFCASSVTSGKATDTQYFGPGTRLTVL.

This clone has only a few counts. The chain is built from TRBV7-9 and TRBJ1-1, with D hard to call. The ends were cut back, 3 bases at V and 1 base at J, with 6 bases in the middle. The germline V gene has CDR1 SEHNR and CDR2 FQNEAQ (reference sequence). The CDR3 loop spans 13 amino acids. In DNA form, the CDR3 reads TGTGCCAGCAGCTTGGAGGAGAACACTGAAGCTTTCTTT. Translating it yields CASSLEENTEAFF.

The chain carries TRBV5-1 and TRBJ2-1; TRBD2 matches at 16 bases. The CDR3 loop spans 17 amino acids. Trimming removed 4 bases from V and 5 bases from J; junction bases left unmatched: 6. Per the germline V gene, CDR1 is SGHRS and CDR2 is YFSETQ. The CDR3 protein is CASSHGTSGGVNNEQFF. CDR3 nucleotides: TGCGCCAGCAGCCACGGGACTAGCGGGGGGGTTAACAATGAGCAGTTCTTC.

CDR3 bases: TGTGCCAGTGGCAAGCGGGGGGGCCTTGATGAGCAGTTCTTC. As protein: CASGKRGGLDEQFF. This rearrangement joins TRBV19 to TRBJ2-1; TRBD2 aligns across 10 bases. CDR3 length equals 14 residues. The germline gives CDR1 LNHDA, CDR2 SQIVND (reference sequence). V lost 8 bases and J lost 8; bases outside the gene matches: 9.

The gene calls are TRBV6-5 and TRBJ2-7; unclear D gene. CDR1 is MNHEY and CDR2 is SVGAGI in the germline V gene. V lost 5 bases and J 3 bases, leaving 5 bases between the germline ends. The CDR3 extends over 11 amino acids. CDR3 loop: CASSTDYEQYF. In DNA, the CDR3 is TGTGCCAGCAGTACAGACTACGAGCAGTACTTC.

The chain employs TRBV11-3 and TRBJ2-2, with 7 nucleotides matching TRBD2. Germline V gene sequence: CDR1 SGHNT, CDR2 YENEEA. The CDR3 has 13 amino acids. The ends lost 5 bases at V and 7 bases at J; junction bases unmatched: 4. CDR3 residues: CASSGGEGGELFF. The CDR3 DNA is TGTGCCAGCAGCGGCGGGGAGGGCGGGGAGCTGTTTTTT.

The J gene is TRBJ1-3, the V gene TRBV7-9; D is possibly TRBD1 (6 bases). The germline gives CDR1 SEHNR, CDR2 FQNEAQ (reference sequence). Between the trimmed V and J ends, which lost 4 bases and 2 bases, there was a span of 15 bases. This CDR3 has 16 residues. DNA of the CDR3: TGTGCCAGCAGCTCGAGAAGTGGGGGCGCTGGAAACACCATATATTTT. Protein product: CASSSRSGGAGNTIYF. The full variable domain, rest sourced from reference TRBV7-9 and TRBJ1-3, is DTGVSQNPRHKITKRGQNVTFRCDPISEHNRLYWYRQTLGQGPEFLTYFQNEAQLEKSRLLSDRFSAERPKGSFSTLEIQRTEQGDSAMYLCASSSRSGGAGNTIYFGEGSWLTVV.

The chain recombines TRBV9 with TRBJ1-2; 8 bases fit TRBD1. From germline, CDR1 is SGDLS and CDR2 YYNGEE. Trimming removed 4 bases from V and 3 bases from J; junction bases left unmatched: 5. The CDR3 consists of 14 residues. CDR3 in amino acids: CASSPGQGHYGYTF. The DNA for the CDR3 is TGTGCCAGCAGCCCCGGACAGGGCCACTATGGCTACACCTTC.

The chain couples TRBV28 to TRBJ1-5; the match to TRBD1 covers 7 bases. Germline trimming cut 5 bases from V and 4 bases from J; bases unmatched to any gene: 17. Germline values: CDR1 MDHEN, CDR2 SYDVKM. This CDR3 is 18 amino acids long. This chain's CDR3 is CASSRTTGQLGLNQPQHF. CDR3 DNA: TGTGCCAGCAGTCGCACCACGGGACAGTTAGGGCTAAATCAGCCCCAGCATTTT. Combining the CDR3 with reference TRBV28 and TRBJ1-5 gives the whole variable domain DVKVTQSSRYLVKRTGEKVFLECVQDMDHENMFWYRQDPGLGLRLIYFSYDVKMKEKGDIPEGYSVSREKKERFSLILESASTNQTSMYLCASSRTTGQLGLNQPQHFGDGTRLSIL.

This rearrangement joins TRBV4-2 to TRBJ1-4; D remains unclear. The germline V and J ends were trimmed by 6 bases and 7 bases, with 12 bases remaining between them. Germline V CDR1 and CDR2: LGHNA, YNFKEQ. CDR3 length equals 13 residues. CDR3 sequence reads: CASRSVGGEKLFF. CDR3 in DNA: TGTGCCAGCAGATCAGTAGGCGGTGAAAAACTGTTTTTT.

V and J are TRBV7-6 and TRBJ1-5, with 10 bases fitting TRBD1. V dropped 5 bases and J dropped 3; count of bases not matched to a gene: 7. The germline gives CDR1 SGHVS, CDR2 FNYEAQ. This CDR3 contains 16 residues. As DNA, the CDR3 is TGTGCCAGCAGCCTAGAGACAGGGGGCTTCAATCAGCCCCAGCATTTT. Its protein product is CASSLETGGFNQPQHF.

The V call is TRBV5-1, the J call TRBJ2-2; D gene ambiguous. Trimming cost V 0 bases and J 4 bases, with 7 bases left between them. CDR3 length equals 14 residues. Germline CDR1 reads SGHRS; CDR2 reads YFSETQ. The chain's CDR3 is CASSLDSSTGELFF. In nucleotides, the CDR3 is TGCGCCAGCAGCTTGGACAGTTCCACCGGGGAGCTGTTTTTT.

The CDR3 protein is CASSLGRDSTNEQFF. The DNA of the CDR3 is TGTGCCAGCAGTCTGGGCCGGGACAGTACCAATGAGCAGTTCTTC. The chain has TRBV6-5 and TRBJ2-1; 7 nucleotides agree with TRBD1. This CDR3 region has 15 residues. The germline CDR1 and CDR2 sequences are MNHEY and SVGAGI. The V gene end was trimmed by 5 bases and the J gene end by 6 bases; junction bases not matched to a gene: 10.

V is TRBV4-2 and J is TRBJ2-3, with 7 bases fitting TRBD2. The germline V gene encodes CDR1 LGHNA and CDR2 YNFKEQ. The junction had 11 bases not matched to a gene; V was cut back by 7 bases and J by 4 bases. This CDR3 has 15 amino acids. This CDR3 reads CASTNERGRADTQYF. Here the CDR3 DNA reads TGTGCCAGCACCAACGAGCGGGGTCGGGCAGATACGCAGTATTTT.

The chain couples TRBV19 to TRBJ1-1; 9 nucleotides align to TRBD1. CDR1 is LNHDA, CDR2 SQIVND, per germline (reference sequence). The CDR3 has 15 amino acids. The trim removed 7 bases at V and 0 bases at J, leaving 6 bases unmatched. The CDR3 coding sequence is TGTGCCAGTATTAGGACAGGGGAGTTGAACACTGAAGCTTTCTTT. It codes for CASIRTGELNTEAFF.

V usage is TRBV14 and J usage is TRBJ1-1; possibly TRBD1 for D (5 bases). V was shortened by 5 bases and J by 0 bases, with 10 bases between the two germline ends. This CDR3 comprises 14 residues. Germline V gene data show CDR1 as SGHDN and CDR2 as FVKESK. The CDR3 loop reads CASSKGLMNTEAFF. As DNA, the CDR3 is TGTGCCAGCAGCAAGGGACTGATGAACACTGAAGCTTTCTTT.

The chain combines TRBV5-1 with TRBJ2-6, with D possibly being TRBD1 (5 bases). The CDR3 runs 15 residues. The germline V gene has CDR1 SGHRS and CDR2 YFSETQ. V gave up 3 bases and J gave up 0 bases, with 7 bases separating them. CDR3 nucleotide sequence: TGCGCCAGCAGCTCAGACAGCTCTGGGGCCAACGTCCTGACTTTC. It translates to CASSSDSSGANVLTF. Together with reference TRBV5-1 and TRBJ2-6, the CDR3 gives the full variable domain: KAGVTQTPRYLIKTRGQQVTLSCSPISGHRSVSWYQQTPGQGLQFLFEYFSETQRNKGNFPGRFSGRQFSNSRSEMNVSTLELGDSALYLCASSSDSSGANVLTFGAGSRLTVL.

The chain combines TRBV3-1 (or the pseudogene TRBV3-2) with TRBJ1-4; D might be TRBD1 (5 bases). Germline CDR1 and CDR2: LGHDT and YNNKEL (reference sequence). The germline V and J ends were trimmed by 3 bases and 2 bases, with 7 bases remaining between them. This CDR3 has 14 amino acids. CDR3 in amino acids: CASSQRQTNEKLFF. The CDR3 bases are TGTGCCAGCAGCCAGAGACAGACTAATGAAAAACTGTTTTTT.

J is TRBJ2-7 and V is TRBV3-1 (or the pseudogene TRBV3-2); D not resolved. The CDR3 consists of 12 residues. The germline CDR1 and CDR2 sequences are LGHDT and YNNKEL (reference sequence). The V end lost 1 base, the J end lost 4 bases, and 5 bases lay between the germline ends. For the CDR3, the DNA is TGTGCCAGCAGCCAAGCGGGTTACGAGCAGTACTTC. Protein product: CASSQAGYEQYF.

This chain joins TRBV6-5 and TRBJ2-1, with 11 bases matching TRBD2. Germline V gene sequence: CDR1 MNHEY, CDR2 SVGAGI. V gave up 10 bases and J gave up 8 bases; unmatched junction bases: 13. There are 15 residues in the CDR3. CDR3 amino acids: CATYHLAGGGDEQFF. CDR3 nucleotide sequence: TGTGCCACCTACCACCTAGCGGGAGGAGGGGATGAGCAGTTCTTC.

This sequence joins TRBV13 and TRBJ1-1, with a tentative D call TRBD1 (6 bases). The germline CDR1 and CDR2 sequences are PRHDT and FYEKMQ (reference sequence). The CDR3 is 15 residues long. V was shortened by 5 bases and J by 3 bases, with 16 bases between the two germline ends. The CDR3 DNA follows: TGTGCCAGCAGCAGCACAGGGCAGGTGGACACTGAAGCTTTCTTT. This codes for CASSSTGQVDTEAFF. The full variable domain, rest sourced from reference TRBV13 and TRBJ1-1, is AAGVIQSPRHLIKEKRETATLKCYPIPRHDTVYWYQQGPGQDPQFLISFYEKMQSDKGSIPDRFSAQQFSDYHSELNMSSLELGDSALYFCASSSTGQVDTEAFFGQGTRLTVV.

The gene calls are TRBV9 and TRBJ1-2, with D unclear. V lost 6 bases, J lost 5 bases, and 17 bases lay in between. The germline gives CDR1 SGDLS, CDR2 YYNGEE. CDR3 length equals 14 residues. The CDR3 DNA reads as TGTGCCAGCAACCTCGGCCAGCAGGCGTATGGCTACACCTTC. Its protein is CASNLGQQAYGYTF.

The chain joins TRBV15 to TRBJ1-1, with D hard to call. This CDR3 is built from 15 residues. V lost 0 bases and J lost 1, with 9 bases in between. Germline values: CDR1 LNHNV, CDR2 YYDKDF (reference sequence). The CDR3 DNA is TGTGCCACCAGCAGAGATTTTGTCCAGAACACTGAAGCTTTCTTT. Translating gives CATSRDFVQNTEAFF.

V gene TRBV28 combines with J gene TRBJ2-3; possible D gene TRBD1, 5 bases. V dropped 6 bases and J dropped 4 bases, with 8 bases sitting between them. Germline lookup yields CDR1 MDHEN and CDR2 SYDVKM. CDR3 length: 12 amino acids. The CDR3 DNA is TGTGCCAGCAGAGGGGCCCCAGATACGCAGTATTTT. This translates into CASRGAPDTQYF.

This chain links TRBV20-1 with TRBJ2-3; TRBD2 matches 12 bases. CDR3 length: 15 amino acids. Per the germline V gene, CDR1 is DFQATT and CDR2 is SNEGSKA (reference sequence). The ends lost 3 bases at V and 6 bases at J; junction bases unmatched: 7. The CDR3, as DNA: TGCAGTGCTAGTACTAGCGGGGGGCGGGGTGATACGCAGTATTTT. Translated, it gives CSASTSGGRGDTQYF.

The V and J genes are TRBV21-1 and TRBJ2-1; TRBD1 reflects the table's D call only, with no check against the DNA. TRBV21-1 is a known pseudogene. This CDR3 has 15 amino acids. Here the CDR3 DNA reads TGTGCCAGGTCCCGGGACAAACACCAATACAATGAGCAGTTCTTC. Translating gives CARSRDKHQYNEQFF.

This chain connects TRBV11-2 to TRBJ1-1; TRBD1 matches at 9 bases. V gave up 5 bases and J gave up 5 bases; unmatched junction bases: 6. The CDR3 totals 14 residues. Germline lookup yields CDR1 SGHAT and CDR2 FQNNGV. The CDR3 spells CASSTRQGETEAFF. The CDR3 nucleotides are TGTGCCAGCAGCACCCGACAGGGGGAAACTGAAGCTTTCTTT. Filled out from reference TRBV11-2 and TRBJ1-1, the complete variable domain reads EAGVAQSPRYKIIEKRQSVAFWCNPISGHATLYWYQQILGQGPKLLIQFQNNGVVDDSQLPKDRFSAERLKGVDSTLKIQPAKLEDSAVYLCASSTRQGETEAFFGQGTRLTVV.

This chain connects TRBV18 to TRBJ2-3; 10 bases agree with TRBD2. Germline lookup yields CDR1 KGHSH and CDR2 LQKENI. The trim removed 3 bases at V and 1 base at J, leaving 4 bases unmatched. The CDR3 contains 16 residues. CDR3 nucleotide sequence: TGTGCCAGCTCACCTCCTCTAGCGGGGGGCACAGATACGCAGTATTTT. Its translation: CASSPPLAGGTDTQYF.

This chain links TRBV5-1 with TRBJ2-1; the match to TRBD2 covers 12 bases. This CDR3 contains 16 residues. The V gene end was trimmed by 5 bases and the J gene end by 4 bases; junction bases not matched to a gene: 7. From germline, CDR1 is SGHRS and CDR2 YFSETQ. CDR3 coding DNA: TGCGCCAGCAGTCTCCCTAGCGGGAGGGTTTACAATGAGCAGTTCTTC. Amino acid sequence: CASSLPSGRVYNEQFF.

The chain combines TRBV7-2 with TRBJ1-2; 7 positions match TRBD1. The CDR3 extends over 15 amino acids. V was pared by 2 bases and J by 0 bases, with 3 bases of the junction left unmatched. The germline V gene encodes CDR1 SGHTA and CDR2 FQGNSA. CDR3 amino acids: CASSLSGGTNYGYTF. CDR3 bases: TGTGCCAGCAGCTTATCAGGGGGGACTAACTATGGCTACACCTTC. The entire variable domain, with the rest obtained from reference TRBV7-2 and TRBJ1-2, is as follows: GAGVSQSPSNKVTEKGKDVELRCDPISGHTALYWYRQSLGQGLEFLIYFQGNSAPDKSGLPSDRFSAERTGGSVSTLTIQRTQQEDSAVYLCASSLSGGTNYGYTFGSGTRLTVV.

This chain joins TRBV19 and TRBJ2-1, with TRBD1 matching 7 bases. Trimming took 7 bases from V and 4 from J; bases not matched to a gene: 4. The CDR3 runs to 13 residues. CDR1 LNHDA and CDR2 SQIVND come from the germline V gene (reference sequence). The CDR3 sequence: CASKSTGYNEQFF. The CDR3 DNA is TGTGCCAGTAAATCGACAGGGTACAATGAGCAGTTCTTC. Filled out from reference TRBV19 and TRBJ2-1, the complete variable domain reads DGGITQSPKYLFRKEGQNVTLSCEQNLNHDAMYWYRQDPGQGLRLIYYSQIVNDFQKGDIAEGYSVSREKKESFPLTVTSAQKNPTAFYLCASKSTGYNEQFFGPGTRLTVL.